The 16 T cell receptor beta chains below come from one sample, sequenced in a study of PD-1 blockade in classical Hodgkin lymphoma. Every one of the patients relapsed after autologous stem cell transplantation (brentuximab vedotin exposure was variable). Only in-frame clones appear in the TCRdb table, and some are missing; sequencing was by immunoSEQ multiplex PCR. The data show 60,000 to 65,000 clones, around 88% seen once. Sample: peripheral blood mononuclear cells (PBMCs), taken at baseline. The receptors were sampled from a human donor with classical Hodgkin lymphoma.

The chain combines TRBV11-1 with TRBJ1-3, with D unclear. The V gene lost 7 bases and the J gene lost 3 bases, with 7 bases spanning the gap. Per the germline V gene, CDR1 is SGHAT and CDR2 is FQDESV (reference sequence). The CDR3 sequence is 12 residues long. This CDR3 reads CASTIFGNTIYF. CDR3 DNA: TGTGCCAGCACCATTTTTGGAAACACCATATATTTT.

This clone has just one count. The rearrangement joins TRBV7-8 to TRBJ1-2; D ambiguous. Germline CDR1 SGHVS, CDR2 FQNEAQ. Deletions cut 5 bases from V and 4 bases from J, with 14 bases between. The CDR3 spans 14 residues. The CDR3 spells CASSTREAFYGYTF. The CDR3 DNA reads TGTGCCAGCAGCACCCGGGAGGCCTTCTATGGCTACACCTTC.

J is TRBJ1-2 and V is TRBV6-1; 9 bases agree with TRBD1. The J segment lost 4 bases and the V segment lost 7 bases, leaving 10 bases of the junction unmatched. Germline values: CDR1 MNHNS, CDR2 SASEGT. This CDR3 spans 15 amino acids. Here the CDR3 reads CASKPSGQGGYGYTF. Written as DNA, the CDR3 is TGTGCCAGCAAGCCTTCGGGACAGGGTGGCTATGGCTACACCTTC.

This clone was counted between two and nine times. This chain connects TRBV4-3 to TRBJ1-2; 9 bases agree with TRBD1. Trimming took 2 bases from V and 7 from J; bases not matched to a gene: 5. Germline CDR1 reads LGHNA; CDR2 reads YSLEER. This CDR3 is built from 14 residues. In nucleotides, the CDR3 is TGCGCCAGCAGCCAAAGGACAGGGGTTGCTGGCTACACCTTC. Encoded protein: CASSQRTGVAGYTF.

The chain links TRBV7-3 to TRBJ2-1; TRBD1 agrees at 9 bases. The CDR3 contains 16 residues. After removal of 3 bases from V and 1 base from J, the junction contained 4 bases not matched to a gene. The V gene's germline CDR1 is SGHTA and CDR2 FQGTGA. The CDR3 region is CASSFVGQGSYNEQFF. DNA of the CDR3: TGTGCCAGCAGCTTCGTGGGACAGGGATCCTACAATGAGCAGTTCTTC.

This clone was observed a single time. This CDR3 reads CASGVKEEDEQYF. In DNA, the CDR3 is TGTGCCAGCGGGGTAAAAGAGGAGGACGAGCAGTACTTC. The gene calls are TRBV6-5 and TRBJ2-7, with D maybe TRBD2 (5 bases). The V and J ends lost 8 bases and 5 bases respectively, with 16 bases between them. The CDR3 sequence is 13 residues long. Germline CDR1 reads MNHEY; CDR2 reads SVGAGI.

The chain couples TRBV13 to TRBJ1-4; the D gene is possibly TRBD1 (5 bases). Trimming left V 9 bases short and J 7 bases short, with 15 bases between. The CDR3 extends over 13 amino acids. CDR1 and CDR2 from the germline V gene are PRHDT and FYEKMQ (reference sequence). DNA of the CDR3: TGTGCCAGTTACGACGGACAAAGTGAAAAACTGTTTTTT. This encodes CASYDGQSEKLFF.

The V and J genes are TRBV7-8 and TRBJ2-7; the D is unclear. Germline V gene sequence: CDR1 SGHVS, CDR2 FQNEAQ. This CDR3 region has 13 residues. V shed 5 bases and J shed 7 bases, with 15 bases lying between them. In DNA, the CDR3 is TGTGCCAGCAGCCTGGGGTCGATGGGGGAGCAGTACTTC. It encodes CASSLGSMGEQYF.

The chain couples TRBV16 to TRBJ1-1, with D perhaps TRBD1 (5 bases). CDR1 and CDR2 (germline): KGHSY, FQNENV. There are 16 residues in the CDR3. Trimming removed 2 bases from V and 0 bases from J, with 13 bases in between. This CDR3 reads CASSQLGGEVNTEAFF. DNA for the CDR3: TGTGCCAGCAGCCAACTGGGGGGGGAGGTGAACACTGAAGCTTTCTTT.

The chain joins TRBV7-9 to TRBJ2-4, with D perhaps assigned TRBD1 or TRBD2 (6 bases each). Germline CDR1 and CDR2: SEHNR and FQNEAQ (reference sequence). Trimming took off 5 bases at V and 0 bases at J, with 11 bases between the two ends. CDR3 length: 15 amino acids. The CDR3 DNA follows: TGTGCCAGCAGCCGCAGGGGACTAGCCAAAAACATTCAGTACTTC. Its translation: CASSRRGLAKNIQYF.

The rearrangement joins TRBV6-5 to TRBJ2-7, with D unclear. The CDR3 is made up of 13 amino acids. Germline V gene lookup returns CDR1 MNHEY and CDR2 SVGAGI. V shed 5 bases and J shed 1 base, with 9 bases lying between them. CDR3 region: CASSDEKSYEQYF. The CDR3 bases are TGTGCCAGCAGTGACGAGAAGTCCTACGAGCAGTACTTC.

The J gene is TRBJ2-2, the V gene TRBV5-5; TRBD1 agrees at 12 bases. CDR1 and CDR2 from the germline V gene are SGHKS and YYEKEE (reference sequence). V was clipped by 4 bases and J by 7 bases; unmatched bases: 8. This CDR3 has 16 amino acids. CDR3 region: CASSPWGQGAGGELFF. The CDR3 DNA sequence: TGTGCCAGCAGCCCGTGGGGACAGGGGGCCGGCGGGGAGCTGTTTTTT.

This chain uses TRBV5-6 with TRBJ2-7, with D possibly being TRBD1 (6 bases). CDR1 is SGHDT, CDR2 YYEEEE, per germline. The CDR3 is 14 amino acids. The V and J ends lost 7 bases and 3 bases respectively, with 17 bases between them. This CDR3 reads CASARTVGLYEQYF. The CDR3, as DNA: TGTGCCAGCGCAAGGACAGTGGGGCTCTACGAGCAGTACTTC.

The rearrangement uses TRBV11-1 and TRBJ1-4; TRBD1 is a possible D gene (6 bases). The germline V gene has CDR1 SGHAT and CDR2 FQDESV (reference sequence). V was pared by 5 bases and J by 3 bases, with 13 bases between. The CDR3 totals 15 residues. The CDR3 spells CASSPTGSANEKLFF. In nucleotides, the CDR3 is TGTGCCAGCAGCCCGACAGGTTCGGCTAATGAAAAACTGTTTTTT.

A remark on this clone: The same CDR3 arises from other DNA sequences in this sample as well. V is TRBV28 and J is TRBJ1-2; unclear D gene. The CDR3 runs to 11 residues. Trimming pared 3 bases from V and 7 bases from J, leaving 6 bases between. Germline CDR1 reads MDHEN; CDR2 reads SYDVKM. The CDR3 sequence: CASSFGGGYTF. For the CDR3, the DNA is TGTGCCAGCAGTTTTGGTGGTGGCTACACCTTC.

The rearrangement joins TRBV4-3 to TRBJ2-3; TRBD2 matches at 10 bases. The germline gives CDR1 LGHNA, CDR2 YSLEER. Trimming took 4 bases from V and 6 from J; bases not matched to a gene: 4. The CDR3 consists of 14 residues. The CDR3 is CASSPAGGPDTQYF. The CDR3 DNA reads TGCGCCAGCAGCCCAGCGGGGGGGCCGGATACGCAGTATTTT.